One sample yielded the 2 T cell receptor beta chains listed below, sequenced in a study of T cell responses to AZD1222 COVID-19 vaccine. Sequencing used immunoSEQ multiplex PCR; TCRdb keeps in-frame clones, though not all of them. Among under 150,000 clones listed, 75% to 95% were seen once. The source material was peripheral blood, sampled 28 days after the second AZD1222 dose. The receptors were sampled from an adult who received the AZD1222 COVID-19 vaccine.

The chain joins TRBV6-4 to TRBJ2-7, with TRBD2 matching 11 bases. The CDR3 is 16 residues long. V shed 7 bases, J shed 2 bases, and the junction held 10 bases outside the gene matches. CDR1 is MRHNA and CDR2 is SNTAGT in the germline V gene. CDR3 nucleotide sequence: TGTGCCAGCACATTTTACACTAGCGGGAGCGCCTACGAGCAGTACGTC. It is translated as CASTFYTSGSAYEQYV.

The chain is built from TRBV20-1 and TRBJ1-5; D is uncertain. The CDR3 consists of 11 residues. Trimming stripped 3 bases from V and 11 bases from J, with 11 bases between. Germline V CDR1 and CDR2: DFQATT, SNEGSKA (reference sequence). CDR3 region: CSASENRAQHF. CDR3 bases: TGCAGTGCTAGCGAAAATCGTGCCCAGCATTTT.